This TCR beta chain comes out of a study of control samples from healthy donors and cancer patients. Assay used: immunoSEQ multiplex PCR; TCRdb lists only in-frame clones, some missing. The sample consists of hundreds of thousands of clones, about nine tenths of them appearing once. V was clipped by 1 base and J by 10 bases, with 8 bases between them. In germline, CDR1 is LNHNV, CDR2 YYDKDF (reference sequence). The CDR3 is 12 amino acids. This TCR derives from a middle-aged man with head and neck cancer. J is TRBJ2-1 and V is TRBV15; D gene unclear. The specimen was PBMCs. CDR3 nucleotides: TGTGCCACCAGCAGAGTTACCGGGGAGCAGTTCTTC. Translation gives CATSRVTGEQFF.